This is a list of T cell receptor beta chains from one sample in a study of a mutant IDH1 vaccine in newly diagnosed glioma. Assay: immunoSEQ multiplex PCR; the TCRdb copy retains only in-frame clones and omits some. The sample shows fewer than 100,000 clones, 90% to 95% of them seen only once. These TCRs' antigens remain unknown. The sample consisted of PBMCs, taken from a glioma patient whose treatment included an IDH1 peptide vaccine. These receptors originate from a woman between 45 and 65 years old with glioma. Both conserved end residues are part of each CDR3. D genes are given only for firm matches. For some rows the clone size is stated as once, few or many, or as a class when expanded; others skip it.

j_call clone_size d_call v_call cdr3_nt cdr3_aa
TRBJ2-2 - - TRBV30 TGTGCCTTCCCACCGGGACCCGGAACCGGGGAGCTGTTTTTT CAFPPGPGTGELFF
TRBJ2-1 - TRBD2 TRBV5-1 TGCGCCAGCAGCTGGACTAGCGGGAGAAGCGATGAGCAGTTCTTC CASSWTSGRSDEQFF
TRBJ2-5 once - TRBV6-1 TGTGCCAGCAGTGAACAGTTAGGGGGAGGGTTAGAGACCCAGTACTTC CASSEQLGGGLETQYF
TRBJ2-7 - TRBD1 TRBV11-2 TGTGCCAGCAGCTTGGACAGGTTTGAGCCCTACGAGCAGTACTTC CASSLDRFEPYEQYF
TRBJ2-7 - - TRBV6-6 TGTGCCAGCAGTTACTCGGGGGCCCGGGACCTAAAGCAGTACTTC CASSYSGARDLKQYF
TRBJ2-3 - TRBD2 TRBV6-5 TGTGCCAGCAGTTACTTAAGGACTAGCGGCACAGATACGCAGTATTTT CASSYLRTSGTDTQYF
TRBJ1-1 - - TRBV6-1 TGTGCCAGCAGTGAAGGCAGAAAGCTGAACACTGAAGCTTTCTTT CASSEGRKLNTEAFF
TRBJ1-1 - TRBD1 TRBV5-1 TGCGCCAGCAGCTTGGTTGCGTATCGACCGGGTAAGGACAGGGGGACTGAAGCTTTCTTT CASSLVAYRPGKDRGTEAFF
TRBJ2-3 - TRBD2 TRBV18 TGTGCCAGCTCGATGATGGCGGGAGTTGTAGATACGCAGTATTTT CASSMMAGVVDTQYF
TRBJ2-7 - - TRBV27 TGTGCCAGCAGTTTAATCAGGGGAGGCCCTGTTGAGCAGTACTTC CASSLIRGGPVEQYF
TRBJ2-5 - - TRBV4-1 TGCGCCAGCAGCCAAGATAGGAGGGAAGCGGAGACCCAGTACTTC CASSQDRREAETQYF
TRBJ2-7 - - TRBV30 TGTGCCTGGAGTGTACGGGAGAGTCGGGGCGAGCAGTACTTC CAWSVRESRGEQYF
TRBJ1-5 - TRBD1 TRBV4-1 TGCGCCAGCAGCCGGGACAGGGGGCAATTTTTAAAAGGACGGACTCAGCCCCAGCATTTT CASSRDRGQFLKGRTQPQHF
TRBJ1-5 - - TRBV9 TGTGCCAGCAGCTCCGGAGGGCCAGACAATCAGCCCCAGCATTTT CASSSGGPDNQPQHF
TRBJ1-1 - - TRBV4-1 TGCGCCAGCAGCCAATACTCTCAAACAGTGAACACTGAAGCTTTCTTT CASSQYSQTVNTEAFF
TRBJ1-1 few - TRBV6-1 TGTGCCAGCAGTGAAGGGACGTGGACAGCCACTGAAGCTTTCTTT CASSEGTWTATEAFF
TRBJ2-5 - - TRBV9 TGTGCCAGCAGCGTCGGACAAAGTCAAGAGACCCAGTACTTC CASSVGQSQETQYF
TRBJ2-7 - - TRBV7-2 TGTGCCAGCAGCTTCTCTAACGGGGAGCAGTACTTC CASSFSNGEQYF
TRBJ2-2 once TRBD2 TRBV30 TGTGCCCATCACCGGGACTACTCACTGACCGGGGAGCTGTTTTTT CAHHRDYSLTGELFF
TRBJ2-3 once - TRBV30 TGTGCCTGGAGTCTAGGGTCCGATACGCAGTATTTT CAWSLGSDTQYF
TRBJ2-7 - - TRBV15 TGTGCCACCAGCAGAGGTTCTACGTGGGAGCAGTACTTC CATSRGSTWEQYF
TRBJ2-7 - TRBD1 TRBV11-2 TGTGCCAGCAGCCCCGACAGGGGCGCCTACGAGCAGTACTTC CASSPDRGAYEQYF
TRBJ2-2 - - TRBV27 TGTGCCAGCAGTCCAGGACCGGGACTCTTCACCGGGGAGCTGTTTTTT CASSPGPGLFTGELFF
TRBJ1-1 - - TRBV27 TGTGCCAGCAGTTTGTTCCGGGGTTTAGGTACTGAAGCTTTCTTT CASSLFRGLGTEAFF
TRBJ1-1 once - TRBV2 TGTGCCAGCAGCCCCATACAGAGACACACTGAAGCTTTCTTT CASSPIQRHTEAFF
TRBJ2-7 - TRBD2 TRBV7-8 TGTGCCAGCAGCTTGCGGGCAGGAGCCTGGACTAAGCGGGGCGAGCAGTACTTC CASSLRAGAWTKRGEQYF
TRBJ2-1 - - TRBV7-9 TGTGCCAGCAGCTTAGAGGGGGGCTACAATGAGCAGTTCTTC CASSLEGGYNEQFF
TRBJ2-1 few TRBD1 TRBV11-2 TGTGCCAGCAGCTTAGGGACAGGGCCCGCAAATGAGCAGTTCTTC CASSLGTGPANEQFF
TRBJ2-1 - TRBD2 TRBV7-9 TGTGCCAGCAGCTTAACGGCGGGAGGAGACAATGAGCAGTTCTTC CASSLTAGGDNEQFF
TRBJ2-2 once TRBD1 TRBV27 TGTGCCAGCGCCTTAAGACAGGGGGCCGGGGAGCTGTTTTTT CASALRQGAGELFF
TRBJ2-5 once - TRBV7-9 TGTGCCAGCAGCTTCTTTCAGGGGGAGACCCAGTACTTC CASSFFQGETQYF
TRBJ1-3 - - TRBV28 TGTGCCAGCAGCACAGCAAACACCATATATTTT CASSTANTIYF
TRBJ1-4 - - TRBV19 TGTGCCAGTAGTATAGCGGGGCGGGAAGAAAAACTGTTTTTT CASSIAGREEKLFF
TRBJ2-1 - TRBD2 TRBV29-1 TGCAGCGTTAATCGCGGGAGTAGTGGAAGGAATGAGCAGTTCTTC CSVNRGSSGRNEQFF
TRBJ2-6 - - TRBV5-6 TGTGCCAGCAGCAGTGCCAGCTCTGGGGCCAACGTCCTGACTTTC CASSSASSGANVLTF
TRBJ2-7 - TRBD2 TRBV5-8 TGTGCCAGCAGCTTGGGACTAGCGGGAGCCCACTACGAGCAGTACTTC CASSLGLAGAHYEQYF
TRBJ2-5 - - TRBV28 TGTGCCAGCAGGACTAGGGAAATGGGTCTAGGAGAGCAGTACTTC CASRTREMGLGEQYF
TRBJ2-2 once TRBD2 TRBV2 TGTGCCAGCAGTGGGGTGGTAGCGGGAGTAATCGGGGAGCTGTTTTTT CASSGVVAGVIGELFF
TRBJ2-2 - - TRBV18 TGTGCCAGCTCACCAATTTGGGACTCCCCGAAGGCCGGGGAGCTGTTTTTT CASSPIWDSPKAGELFF
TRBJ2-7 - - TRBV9 TGTGCCAGTTCGGGGATTAGCTCCTACGAGCAGTACTTC CASSGISSYEQYF
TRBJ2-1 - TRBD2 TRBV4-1 TGCGCCAGCAGCCGGGGGCTGGCTAGCGGGGGGTCCTACAATGAGCAGTTCTTC CASSRGLASGGSYNEQFF
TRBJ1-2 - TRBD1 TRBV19 TGTGCCAGTAGTGTTCCGGGACAGGGTAACTATGGCTACACCTTC CASSVPGQGNYGYTF
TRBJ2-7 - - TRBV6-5 TGTGCCAGCAGACAAATCTTGCCGACCTCCTACGAGCAGTACTTC CASRQILPTSYEQYF
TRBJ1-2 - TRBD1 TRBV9 TGTGCCAGCAGCTCATACGGGACAGCTGTGTTCTATGGCTACACCTTC CASSSYGTAVFYGYTF
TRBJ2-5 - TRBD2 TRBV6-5 TGTGCCAGCAGTTGGTGGGGGAGGGCCGTGGGAGAGACCCAGTACTTC CASSWWGRAVGETQYF
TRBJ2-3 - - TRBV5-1 TGCGCCAGCAGGGATAGCGGAGAGTTTTCAGATACGCAGTATTTT CASRDSGEFSDTQYF
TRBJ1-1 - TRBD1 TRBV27 TGTGCCAGCAGTGGGACAGCTCGGACTGAAGCTTTCTTT CASSGTARTEAFF
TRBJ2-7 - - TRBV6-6 TGTGCCAGCAGTTACTCGAGGGGCTACGAGCAGTACTTC CASSYSRGYEQYF
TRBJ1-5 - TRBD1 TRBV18 TGTGCCAGCTCACCACGTGCGCGCGGGACAGGGTTCAATCAGCCCCAGCATTTT CASSPRARGTGFNQPQHF
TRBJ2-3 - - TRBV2 TGTGCCAGCACATGGGTGCGGCACACAGATACGCAGTATTTT CASTWVRHTDTQYF
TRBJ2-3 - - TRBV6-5 TGTGCCAGCAGTTACTCGGGAGACAGCAGCACAGATACGCAGTATTTT CASSYSGDSSTDTQYF
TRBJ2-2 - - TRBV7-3 TGTGCCAGCAGCGGGAGTAGGACCGGGGAGCTGTTTTTT CASSGSRTGELFF
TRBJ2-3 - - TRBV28 TGTGCCAGCAGTTTCTCCGGTGGGCAGTATTTT CASSFSGGQYF
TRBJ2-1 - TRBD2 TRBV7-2 TGTGCCAGCAGCCTTGCGGGAGTTTATAGTGAGCAGTTCTTC CASSLAGVYSEQFF
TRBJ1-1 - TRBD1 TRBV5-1 TGCGCCAGCAGCGGCCGACAGGGAGGGACTGAAGCTTTCTTT CASSGRQGGTEAFF
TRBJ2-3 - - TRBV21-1 TGTGCCAGCAGGACTTCTAGCGGAGTTAGCACAGATACGCAGTATTTT CASRTSSGVSTDTQYF
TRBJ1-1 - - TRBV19 TGTGCCAGTAGTTTCAGGGGTGAGAACACTGAAGCTTTCTTT CASSFRGENTEAFF
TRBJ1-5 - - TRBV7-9 TGTGCCAGCAGCTTATCCGGGTGGGGGAAAAATCAGCCCCAGCATTTT CASSLSGWGKNQPQHF
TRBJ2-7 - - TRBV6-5 TGTGCCAGCAGCCCCGGACGGTACGCGCAGTACTTC CASSPGRYAQYF
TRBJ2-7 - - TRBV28 TGTGCCAGCAGTTTCTCTGGACTCCCGCCTCGCGAGCAGTACTTC CASSFSGLPPREQYF